The TCR beta chain described here comes from a study of CD8 T cells in Susac syndrome. Germline V CDR1 and CDR2: LGHDT, YNNKEL (reference sequence). The CDR3 contains 14 residues. Trimming stripped 4 bases from V and 4 bases from J, with 13 bases between. The RNA input was roughly 0.45 to 1 ug, and it was reverse transcribed with random hexamers. TCRdb independently ran MiXCR on the immunoSEQ multiplex PCR reads; one entry per CDR3 protein. The data hold 69,000 or so distinct CDR3 sequences, with more than 85% observed a single time. J is TRBJ1-1 and V is TRBV3-1; the D is unclear. Sequencing input: CD8+ T cells from PBMCs. The clonotype was recovered from a human donor in good health. This chain's CDR3 is CASSPLKGPTEAFF. The CDR3 nucleotides are TGTGCCAGCAGCCCCCTTAAAGGGCCCACTGAAGCTTTCTTT.